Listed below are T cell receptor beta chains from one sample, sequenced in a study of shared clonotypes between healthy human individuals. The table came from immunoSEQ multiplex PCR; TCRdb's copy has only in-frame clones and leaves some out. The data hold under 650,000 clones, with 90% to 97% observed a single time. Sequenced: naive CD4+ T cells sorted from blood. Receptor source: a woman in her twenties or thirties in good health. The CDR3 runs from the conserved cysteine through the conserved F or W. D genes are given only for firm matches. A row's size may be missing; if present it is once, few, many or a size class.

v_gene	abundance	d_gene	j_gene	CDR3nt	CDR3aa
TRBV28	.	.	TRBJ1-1	TGTGCCAGCACCCAGCCGTGGAACACTGAAGCTTTCTTT	CASTQPWNTEAFF
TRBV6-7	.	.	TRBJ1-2	TGTGCCAGCAGTTACAAAGAAAGCGGGGCGGAATACGGGTATGGCTACACCTTC	CASSYKESGAEYGYGYTF
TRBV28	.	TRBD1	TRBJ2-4	TGTGCCAGCAGTTGGACAGGGTCCCTTAAAAACATTCAGTACTTC	CASSWTGSLKNIQYF
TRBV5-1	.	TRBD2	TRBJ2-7	TGCGCCAGCAGCTTCGGTGGGGGGGCCTACGAGCAGTACTTC	CASSFGGGAYEQYF
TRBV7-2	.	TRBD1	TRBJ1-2	TGTGCCAGCAGCTTAAGGTGGGGGACAGGGGTACCTAGCTATGGCTACACCTTC	CASSLRWGTGVPSYGYTF
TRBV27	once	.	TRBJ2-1	TGTGCCAGCAGTTTTACCTTTTACAATGAGCAGTTCTTC	CASSFTFYNEQFF
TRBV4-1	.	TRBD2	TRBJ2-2	TGCGCCAGCAGCCTTCGGGGGTGGCGGGAGATAACCGGGGAGCTGTTTTTT	CASSLRGWREITGELFF
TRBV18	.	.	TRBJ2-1	TGTGCCAGCTCACCACCGTCAGGGGCCGATGAGCAGTTCTTC	CASSPPSGADEQFF
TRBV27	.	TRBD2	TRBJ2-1	TGTGCCAGCAGTTTATGGCCCCCACTAGCGCGTGGTGGGAACTACAATGAGCAGTTCTTC	CASSLWPPLARGGNYNEQFF
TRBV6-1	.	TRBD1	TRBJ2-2	TGTGCCAGCATCCGGGACAGGGGTGACACCGGGGAGCTGTTTTTT	CASIRDRGDTGELFF
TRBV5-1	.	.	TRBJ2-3	TGCGCCAGCAGAGACGGGGTCAGCATGAACACAGATACGCAGTATTTT	CASRDGVSMNTDTQYF
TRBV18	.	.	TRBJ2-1	TGTGCCAGCTCACCACAGGGGAAAAATGAGCAGTTCTTC	CASSPQGKNEQFF
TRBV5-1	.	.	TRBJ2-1	TGCGCCAGCTTCCCCGGGACGGAAGACAATGAGCAGTTCTTC	CASFPGTEDNEQFF
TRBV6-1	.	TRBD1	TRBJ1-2	TGTGCCAGCAGACCGACAGGGGACTATGGCTACACCTTC	CASRPTGDYGYTF
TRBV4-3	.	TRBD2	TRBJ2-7	TGCGCCAGCAGACGGACTAGCGGGAGCTACGAGCAGTACTTC	CASRRTSGSYEQYF
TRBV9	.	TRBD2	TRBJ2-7	TGTGCCAGCAGCGTAGGGATGACTAGCGGCTACGAGCAGTACTTC	CASSVGMTSGYEQYF
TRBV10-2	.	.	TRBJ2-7	TGCGCCAGCAGTGAGTCCCTAGGCGTACCGGGTTCCTACGAGCAGTACTTC	CASSESLGVPGSYEQYF
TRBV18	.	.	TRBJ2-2	TGTGCCAGCTCACCGGGCCAGATTCCTCACACCGGGGAGCTGTTTTTT	CASSPGQIPHTGELFF
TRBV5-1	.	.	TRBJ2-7	TGCGCCAGCAGGGTCCGACAGCTTACCTACGAGCAGTACTTC	CASRVRQLTYEQYF
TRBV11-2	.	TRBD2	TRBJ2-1	TGTGCCAGCAGCTTCGGCCTAGCGGGACTTCTCTCCTACAATGAGCAGTTCTTC	CASSFGLAGLLSYNEQFF
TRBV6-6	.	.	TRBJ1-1	TGTGCCAGCAGTTACAATTTACTGGTAAACACTGAAGCTTTCTTT	CASSYNLLVNTEAFF
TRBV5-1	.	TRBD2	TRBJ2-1	TGCGCCAGCAGCCCGCCGGGACTAGCGACTCACAATGAGCAGTTCTTC	CASSPPGLATHNEQFF
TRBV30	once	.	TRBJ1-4	TGTGCCTGGAAGCAGGATACTAATGAAAAACTGTTTTTT	CAWKQDTNEKLFF
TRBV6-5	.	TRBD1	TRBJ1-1	TGTGCCAGCAGTTACTCATACAGGGGAGGGACTGAAGCTTTCTTT	CASSYSYRGGTEAFF
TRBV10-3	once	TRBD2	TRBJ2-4	TGTGCCATCAGTGAATCTCAGGGAGGGAACATTCAGTACTTC	CAISESQGGNIQYF
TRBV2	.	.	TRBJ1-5	TGTGCCAGCAGTGAAGAGGCGGGTCTTGTACAGCCCCAGCATTTT	CASSEEAGLVQPQHF
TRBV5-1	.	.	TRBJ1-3	TGCGCCAGCAGCTTGGAAGGTTCCTCTGGAAACACCATATATTTT	CASSLEGSSGNTIYF
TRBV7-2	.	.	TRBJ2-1	TGTGCCAGCAGCCCCTTAGCGGCCGGGTACAATGAGCAGTTCTTC	CASSPLAAGYNEQFF
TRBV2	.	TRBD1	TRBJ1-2	TGTGCCACCAAGGACAGGGAGACTAACTATGGCTACACCTTC	CATKDRETNYGYTF
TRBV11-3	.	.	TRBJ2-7	TGTGCCAGCAGCTTCCTACGAGGGGTCCCCTCCCACGAGCAGTACTTC	CASSFLRGVPSHEQYF
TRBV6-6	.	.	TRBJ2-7	TGTGCCAGCAGCCGGCTGGGCCCCCTGGGCTCCTACGAGCAGTACTTC	CASSRLGPLGSYEQYF
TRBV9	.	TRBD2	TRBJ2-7	TGTGCCAGCAGCACGGGACTAGCGGGGGCCTACGAGCAGTACTTC	CASSTGLAGAYEQYF
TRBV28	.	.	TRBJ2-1	TGTGCCAGCAGTTTGCAGGTCCAGGCACCGTTCTTC	CASSLQVQAPFF
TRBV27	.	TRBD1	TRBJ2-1	TGTGCCAGCAGTTTACTCGGACAGGGGGCTAGGGATGAGCAGTTCTTC	CASSLLGQGARDEQFF
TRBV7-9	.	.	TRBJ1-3	TGTGCCAGCAGCTTCAAGGGGACTGGAAACACCATATATTTT	CASSFKGTGNTIYF
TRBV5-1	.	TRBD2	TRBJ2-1	TGCGCCAGCACTCTAGCGGGAGTTGCCCTATACAATGAGCAGTTCTTC	CASTLAGVALYNEQFF
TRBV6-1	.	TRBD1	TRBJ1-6	TGTGCCAGCATCTACAGGGGTGGTAATTCACCCCTCCACTTT	CASIYRGGNSPLHF
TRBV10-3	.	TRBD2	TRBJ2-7	TGTGCCATCAGGGAAGGACTAGCGGGAGACGAGCAGTACTTC	CAIREGLAGDEQYF
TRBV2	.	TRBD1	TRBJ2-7	TGTGCCAGGGAGAGGCAGGGGGCGCAGTACGAGCAGTACTTC	CARERQGAQYEQYF
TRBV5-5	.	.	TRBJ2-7	TGTGCCAGCAGCTTGGAAGGGGCATCGATCTACGAGCAGTACTTC	CASSLEGASIYEQYF
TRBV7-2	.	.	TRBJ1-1	TGTGCCAGCAGCCAGAACACTGAAGCTTTCTTT	CASSQNTEAFF
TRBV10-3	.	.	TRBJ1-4	TGTGCCATCAGTGGAGGGGTAGGGGAAAAACTGTTTTTT	CAISGGVGEKLFF
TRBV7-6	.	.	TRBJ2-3	TGTGCCAGCAGCTTCAGACCTGATACGCAGTATTTT	CASSFRPDTQYF
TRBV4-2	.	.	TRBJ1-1	TGTGCCAGCAGCTTGGGGCCTGAAGCTTTCTTT	CASSLGPEAFF
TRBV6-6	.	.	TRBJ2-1	TGTGCCAGCAGTTACTCGAGCGGCGGTGAGCAGTTCTTC	CASSYSSGGEQFF